This T cell receptor (beta chain) was sequenced in a study of cytomegalovirus exposure and HLA in healthy donors. The CDR3 contains 16 residues. V lost 5 bases and J 1 base, leaving 18 bases between the germline ends. From germline, CDR1 is SGHRS and CDR2 YFSETQ. Primers included in the PCR were 60 Vbeta and 13 Jbeta primers. Produced via immunoSEQ multiplex PCR; TCRdb's table is partial and in-frame only. The data hold about 170,000 clones, with roughly 79% observed a single time. V is TRBV5-1 and J is TRBJ2-5; D perhaps matches TRBD1 (5 bases). Sequenced input: PBMCs. This clonotype originated in a woman aged 25-40 years in good health and CMV-seropositive. The CDR3 is CASRRQPSDLQETQYF. In DNA, the CDR3 is TGCGCCAGCAGGCGACAGCCTTCAGACCTCCAAGAGACCCAGTACTTC. The entire variable domain, with the rest obtained from reference TRBV5-1 and TRBJ2-5, is as follows: KAGVTQTPRYLIKTRGQQVTLSCSPISGHRSVSWYQQTPGQGLQFLFEYFSETQRNKGNFPGRFSGRQFSNSRSEMNVSTLELGDSALYLCASRRQPSDLQETQYFGPGTRLLVL.